The next 9 T cell receptor beta chains were all read from a single sample in a study of T cell responses to AZD1222 COVID-19 vaccine. Sequenced by immunoSEQ multiplex PCR; TCRdb stores in-frame clones only, minus some. The table lists 74,000 or so clones, 70% to 90% of them singletons. Sample: peripheral blood, taken on day 0 of AZD1222 vaccination. The receptors were gathered from an adult in good health.

This clone appeared once. The V gene is TRBV3-1 (or the pseudogene TRBV3-2), the J gene TRBJ2-1, with D perhaps TRBD1 or TRBD2 (6 bases each). Trimming took off 3 bases at V and 15 bases at J, with 15 bases between the two ends. From germline, CDR1 is LGHDT and CDR2 YNNKEL (reference sequence). The CDR3 is 12 residues long. The CDR3 spells CASSQGGRRLFF. The CDR3 nucleotides are TGTGCCAGCAGCCAGGGGGGCCGTCGGCTGTTCTTC.

The chain has TRBV28 and TRBJ2-7, with D hard to call. From germline, CDR1 is MDHEN and CDR2 SYDVKM. The germline V and J ends were trimmed by 11 bases and 2 bases, with 16 bases remaining between them. The length of the CDR3 is 13 residues. This CDR3 reads CAEGGRSTYEQYF. The CDR3 nucleotides are TGTGCCGAAGGTGGCAGGTCTACCTACGAGCAGTACTTC.

This clone was observed a single time. Other DNA sequences of this sample code for an identical CDR3. The gene calls are TRBV6-1 and TRBJ1-2, with D uncertain. This CDR3 region has 13 residues. V shed 1 base and J shed 3 bases, with 6 bases lying between them. Germline loops: CDR1 MNHNS, CDR2 SASEGT. CDR3 residues: CASSEGRDYGYTF. CDR3 DNA: TGTGCCAGCAGTGAAGGACGGGACTATGGCTACACCTTC.

The CDR3 DNA sequence: TGTGCCAGCAGCTTGGGCAGCACCGGGGAGCTGTTTTTT. It yields the protein CASSLGSTGELFF. The genes are TRBV5-8 and TRBJ2-2; D ambiguous. The germline V gene has CDR1 SGHTS and CDR2 YDEGEE. The CDR3 has 13 residues. V was pared by 0 bases and J by 4 bases, with 4 bases between.

The rearrangement links TRBV5-4 to TRBJ2-3, with TRBD2 identical over 10 bases. CDR3 length: 14 residues. Germline V gene sequence: CDR1 SGHNT, CDR2 YYREEE (reference sequence). J gave up 4 bases and V 4 bases, and 3 bases lay outside the gene matches. The CDR3 sequence is CASSLAGVADTQYF. CDR3 sequence (DNA): TGTGCCAGCAGCCTAGCGGGGGTTGCAGATACGCAGTATTTT.

This sequence joins TRBV28 and TRBJ2-7, with TRBD1 matching 10 bases. Unmatched junction bases numbered 5, after V lost 10 bases and J lost 2 bases. Germline V gives CDR1 MDHEN, CDR2 SYDVKM. The CDR3 runs 13 residues. In DNA, the CDR3 is TGTGCCACCACAGGACAGGGGGCCTACGAGCAGTACTTC. Residues: CATTGQGAYEQYF.

The chain combines TRBV14 with TRBJ2-5, with D perhaps TRBD1 (6 bases). V gave up 4 bases and J gave up 5 bases, with 17 bases separating them. The CDR3 has 15 residues. CDR1 is SGHDN, CDR2 FVKESK, per germline. The CDR3 sequence is CASSLGRGRWETQYF. The CDR3, as DNA: TGTGCCAGCAGCCTGGGCAGGGGTCGGTGGGAGACCCAGTACTTC.

As DNA, the CDR3 is TGTGCCAGCAGCCAATCACAGAACTCTGGAAACACCATATATTTT. Translation gives CASSQSQNSGNTIYF. The chain uses TRBV16 and TRBJ1-3; D not certain. The CDR3 sequence is 15 residues long. The germline CDR1 and CDR2 sequences are KGHSY and FQNENV. Trimming cost V 0 bases and J 0 bases, with 6 bases left between them.

The chain carries TRBV19 and TRBJ1-2, with D tentatively TRBD1 (5 bases). The V end lost 1 base, the J end lost 8 bases, and 11 bases lay between the germline ends. CDR1 is LNHDA, CDR2 SQIVND, per germline (reference sequence). The CDR3 is 13 residues long. CDR3 nucleotides: TGTGCCAGTAGTATAGCTGGGGCGACCGGCTACACCTTC. Amino acid sequence: CASSIAGATGYTF.